The next 10 T cell receptor beta chains were all read from a single sample in a study of CD8 T cells in Susac syndrome. RNA totalling about 0.45 to 1 ug underwent reverse transcription with random hexamers. TCRdb fed the immunoSEQ multiplex PCR reads into MiXCR, producing one record per CDR3 protein. The sample carries about 90,000 distinct CDR3 sequences, approximately 96% recorded once. The sample comprised CD8+ T cells from PBMCs. These receptors were taken from a human donor with Susac syndrome.

The chain carries TRBV12-3 or TRBV12-4 and TRBJ1-2; no clear D gene. The V gene lost 6 bases and the J gene lost 4 bases, with 12 bases spanning the gap. CDR3 length: 13 amino acids. The CDR3 sequence is CASSYGGGYGYTF. DNA for the CDR3: TGTGCCAGCAGCTACGGAGGCGGCTATGGCTACACCTTC.

The gene calls are TRBV12-3 or TRBV12-4 and TRBJ1-6; a possible D gene is TRBD1 (5 bases). There are 14 residues in the CDR3. V was clipped by 3 bases and J by 9 bases, with 12 bases between them. CDR3 in amino acids: CASSFGGYLSPLHF. CDR3 nucleotide sequence: TGTGCCAGCAGTTTCGGGGGGTATCTTTCACCCCTCCACTTT.

The gene calls are TRBV9 and TRBJ2-5, with 9 nucleotides matching TRBD2. The V and J ends lost 0 bases and 5 bases, in that order; junction bases with no gene match: 8. The CDR3 has 16 residues. Germline CDR1 is SGDLS and CDR2 is YYNGEE. The chain's CDR3 is CASSVGVAGVGETQYF. In DNA, the CDR3 is TGTGCCAGCAGCGTAGGAGTAGCGGGGGTGGGGGAGACCCAGTACTTC.

The chain links TRBV20-1 to TRBJ1-5; D is undetermined. From germline, CDR1 is DFQATT and CDR2 SNEGSKA (reference sequence). The CDR3 consists of 13 residues. Trimming removed 5 bases from V and 5 bases from J, with 13 bases in between. CDR3 DNA sequence: TGCAGTGCTGGCGGAAAGGCAGATCAGCCCCAGCATTTT. Its protein is CSAGGKADQPQHF.

The gene calls are TRBV12-5 and TRBJ2-5; tentative D call: TRBD2 (7 bases). Germline lookup yields CDR1 LGHNT and CDR2 FRNRAP. V was pared by 6 bases and J by 5 bases, with 22 bases between. The CDR3 sequence is 16 residues long. The CDR3 coding sequence is TGTGCTAGTGGCGTTGGGGGGGGCCTACAGCGGGAGACCCAGTACTTC. Encoded protein: CASGVGGGLQRETQYF.

This clonotype is a singleton in its sample. The chain employs TRBV11-2 and TRBJ2-1; no clear D gene. Per germline, CDR1 SGHAT and CDR2 FQNNGV. The V end lost 0 bases, the J end lost 4 bases, and 7 bases lay between the germline ends. The CDR3 length is 14 residues. The CDR3 bases are TGTGCCAGCAGCTTAGAGGTCGGATACAATGAGCAGTTCTTC. As protein: CASSLEVGYNEQFF. Complete variable domain (other parts from reference TRBV11-2 and TRBJ2-1): EAGVAQSPRYKIIEKRQSVAFWCNPISGHATLYWYQQILGQGPKLLIQFQNNGVVDDSQLPKDRFSAERLKGVDSTLKIQPAKLEDSAVYLCASSLEVGYNEQFFGPGTRLTVL.

J is TRBJ2-1 and V is TRBV4-3; no clear D. Per the germline V gene, CDR1 is LGHNA and CDR2 is YSLEER. Between the trimmed V and J ends, which lost 0 bases and 0 bases, there was a span of 12 bases. This CDR3 has 17 residues. CDR3 amino acids: CASSQDGTTSSYNEQFF. For the CDR3, the DNA is TGCGCCAGCAGCCAAGATGGCACAACGAGCTCCTACAATGAGCAGTTCTTC.

This chain joins TRBV20-1 and TRBJ2-3; D possibly corresponds to TRBD1 (6 bases). Germline CDR1 DFQATT, CDR2 SNEGSKA (reference sequence). CDR3 length equals 14 residues. Trimming shortened V by 3 bases and J by 1 base, and 11 bases separated the two germline ends. The CDR3 spells CSASPGDGTDTQYF. CDR3 DNA sequence: TGCAGTGCTAGCCCAGGGGACGGCACAGATACGCAGTATTTT.

This chain uses TRBV18 with TRBJ1-5; the D gene is possibly TRBD1 (6 bases). Germline V gene lookup returns CDR1 KGHSH and CDR2 LQKENI. V was cut by 2 bases and J by 4 bases, with 9 bases left in between. The CDR3 runs to 14 residues. CDR3 DNA: TGTGCCAGCTCACCAAGCAGGGGAAATCAGCCCCAGCATTTT. Its protein product is CASSPSRGNQPQHF.

The chain combines TRBV29-1 with TRBJ1-1; TRBD1 is a possible D gene (5 bases). V was cut by 3 bases and J by 1 base, with 15 bases left in between. Germline values: CDR1 SQVTM, CDR2 ANQGSEA. This CDR3 comprises 15 residues. The CDR3 sequence is CSVDPQQGANTEAFF. In DNA, the CDR3 is TGCAGCGTTGACCCCCAGCAGGGTGCGAACACTGAAGCTTTCTTT.